The 24 T cell receptor beta chains presented below share a single source sample, sequenced in a study of T cells after yellow fever vaccination. TCRdb independently ran MiXCR on the 5' RACE reads; one entry per CDR3 protein. The table has roughly 56,000 distinct CDR3 sequences, about 5% seen once. Specimen: PBMCs, either bulk or a sorted T-cell subset (CD4+, CD8+, memory, or dextramer-sorted; not recorded which), collected on the day of the yellow fever booster vaccination. These receptors were obtained from a man aged 18-30 years who received the YFV17D yellow fever vaccine.

This clonotype was detected many times. The V call is TRBV20-1, the J call TRBJ2-2, with D tentatively TRBD2 (6 bases). Germline loops: CDR1 DFQATT, CDR2 SNEGSKA (reference sequence). The CDR3 loop spans 15 amino acids. V was pared by 1 base and J by 4 bases, with 13 bases between. CDR3 sequence reads: CSARVAGLSTGELFF. The CDR3 nucleotides read TGCAGTGCTAGAGTGGCGGGGTTGAGCACCGGGGAGCTGTTTTTT.

This clonotype was counted many times. V usage is TRBV4-1 and J usage is TRBJ2-5; the D gene is possibly TRBD2 (6 bases). CDR1 and CDR2 (germline): MGHRA, YSYEKL. Trimming took off 4 bases at V and 2 bases at J, with 14 bases between the two ends. This CDR3 has 15 residues. Written as DNA, the CDR3 is TGCGCCAGCAGCCGGTCTGTGGCGGGGCAAGAGACCCAGTACTTC. This gives the protein CASSRSVAGQETQYF.

This clonotype was seen repeatedly, ten times or more. This chain links TRBV20-1 with TRBJ1-2; 7 bases agree with TRBD1. V trimming: 2 bases; J trimming: 4 bases; junction bases outside the gene matches: 10. Per germline, CDR1 DFQATT and CDR2 SNEGSKA (reference sequence). The CDR3 covers 15 residues. The CDR3 here is CSARSVTGFSYGYTF. The DNA for the CDR3 is TGCAGTGCTAGAAGTGTGACAGGGTTTTCCTATGGCTACACCTTC.

The chain couples TRBV7-2 to TRBJ1-1, with 10 bases matching TRBD1. Trimming cost V 1 base and J 3 bases; bases outside gene matches: 5. This CDR3 is 16 amino acids long. Germline assignment: CDR1 SGHTA and CDR2 FQGNSA. The CDR3 DNA reads as TGTGCCAGCAGCTTAGGGACAGGGGGATCGGACACTGAAGCTTTCTTT. Its translation is CASSLGTGGSDTEAFF.

The sample holds many counts of this clonotype. The rearrangement uses TRBV4-3 and TRBJ1-2, with a tentative D call TRBD1 (5 bases). The CDR3 has 16 residues. Germline V gene lookup returns CDR1 LGHNA and CDR2 YSLEER. V was clipped by 3 bases and J by 4 bases, with 18 bases between them. The CDR3 protein is CASSQTGGGPIYGYTF. The CDR3 DNA is TGCGCCAGCAGCCAGACGGGGGGGGGACCGATCTATGGCTACACCTTC.

This clonotype was observed at least ten times. The rearrangement links TRBV4-2 to TRBJ2-1; 7 nucleotides align to TRBD2. The V segment lost 0 bases and the J segment 10 bases; nucleotides outside the gene matches: 15. The CDR3 is made up of 17 amino acids. Per the germline V gene, CDR1 is LGHNA and CDR2 is YNFKEQ. CDR3 nucleotides: TGTGCCAGCAGCCAAGATGGGCCTAGCGGAGACTACTTAGAGCAGTTCTTC. This sequence encodes CASSQDGPSGDYLEQFF.

This clonotype was counted between two and nine times. The rearrangement links TRBV3-1 to TRBJ2-3; the D gene is possibly TRBD1 (6 bases). CDR1 is LGHDT, CDR2 YNNKEL, per germline (reference sequence). The CDR3 length is 13 residues. V lost 5 bases and J lost 8, with 14 bases in between. The CDR3 bases are TGTGCCAGCAGCGGGGGCCTGGTTGGTACGCAGTATTTT. Encoded protein: CASSGGLVGTQYF.

On this clonotype itself: A read error may explain this, as a much larger clone is one base away. Because it lacks the conserved phenylalanine or tryptophan at the end, this CDR3 is likely a read error. The chain carries TRBV29-1 and TRBJ2-5; D call uncertain. The CDR3 totals 10 residues. Per the germline V gene, CDR1 is SQVTM and CDR2 is ANQGSEA. V was shortened by 7 bases and J by 5 bases, with 8 bases between the two germline ends. The CDR3 is CSAGWETQYL. The CDR3 region has the DNA TGCAGCGCCGGATGGGAGACCCAGTACTTG.

The table lists this clonotype with many counts. The chain joins TRBV11-2 to TRBJ2-7; weak D call: TRBD1 (5 bases). This CDR3 has 13 residues. Germline CDR1 SGHAT, CDR2 FQNNGV. Trimming stripped 3 bases from V and 2 bases from J, with 8 bases between. CDR3: CASSLTATYEQYF. CDR3 sequence (DNA): TGTGCCAGCAGCTTGACAGCAACCTACGAGCAGTACTTC.

V is TRBV28 and J is TRBJ1-6; tentative D call: TRBD1 (6 bases). The CDR3 consists of 14 residues. V was clipped by 6 bases and J by 10 bases, with 16 bases between them. The germline gives CDR1 MDHEN, CDR2 SYDVKM. The CDR3 DNA reads TGTGCCAGCAGCTCCTGGGGGCTCGGCTCACCCCTCCACTTT. This translates into CASSSWGLGSPLHF.

This clonotype was counted between two and nine times. The rearrangement links TRBV6-5 to TRBJ1-4; TRBD1 matches at 8 bases. The CDR3 has 13 amino acids. The V and J ends lost 6 bases and 8 bases, in that order; junction bases with no gene match: 5. Germline V gives CDR1 MNHEY, CDR2 SVGAGI. CDR3 nucleotide sequence: TGTGCCAGCAGAAAGACAGGGGAAGAAAAACTGTTTTTT. It is translated as CASRKTGEEKLFF.

On this clonotype itself: A much larger clone lies one base from this, so it may be a read error. This rearrangement joins TRBV7-6 to TRBJ2-5; D gene ambiguous. Between the trimmed V and J ends, which lost 1 base and 5 bases, there was a span of 17 bases. The CDR3 spans 16 residues. Germline V gene data show CDR1 as SGHVS and CDR2 as FNYEAQ. The CDR3 region is CASSLDLQCYSETQYF. The CDR3 DNA sequence: TGTGCCAGCAGCTTAGATCTACAGTGCTATTCGGAGACCCAGTACTTC.

This clonotype appeared many times. The rearrangement links TRBV6-5 to TRBJ1-5, with D perhaps TRBD1 (6 bases). CDR1 is MNHEY and CDR2 is SVGAGI in the germline V gene. V was clipped by 5 bases and J by 11 bases, with 13 bases between them. The CDR3 runs 12 residues. The CDR3 protein is CASSPEGGAQHF. The CDR3 region has the DNA TGTGCCAGCAGTCCCGAGGGGGGGGCCCAGCATTTT.

The sample holds a few counts of this clonotype. The V and J genes are TRBV6-5 and TRBJ1-5, with D unresolved. This CDR3 spans 13 amino acids. Trimming stripped 0 bases from V and 5 bases from J, with 5 bases between. From germline, CDR1 is MNHEY and CDR2 SVGAGI. The CDR3 bases are TGTGCCAGCAGTTACTCGAATGATCAGCCCCAGCATTTT. Protein: CASSYSNDQPQHF.

The chain recombines TRBV9 with TRBJ2-3, with TRBD2 matching over 7 bases. The CDR3 loop spans 18 amino acids. Per germline, CDR1 SGDLS and CDR2 YYNGEE. J gave up 6 bases and V 3 bases, and 19 bases lay outside the gene matches. The CDR3 sequence is CASSGARPGSGPLDTQYF. The CDR3 DNA follows: TGTGCCAGCAGCGGGGCCCGACCGGGTAGCGGGCCCCTGGATACGCAGTATTTT.

This clonotype was recorded at least ten times. The chain combines TRBV7-3 with TRBJ2-1; 10 bases fit TRBD2. There are 15 residues in the CDR3. J gave up 8 bases and V 3 bases, and 7 bases lay outside the gene matches. CDR1 is SGHTA, CDR2 FQGTGA, per germline. The CDR3 loop is CASSLSASGGYEQFF. CDR3 DNA sequence: TGTGCCAGCAGCTTGTCGGCTAGCGGGGGCTATGAGCAGTTCTTC.

This clonotype occurred a few times. The chain employs TRBV12-3 or TRBV12-4 and TRBJ2-7; a weak D match, TRBD1 (5 bases). V was trimmed by 4 bases and J by 6 bases, leaving 13 bases between them. The CDR3 has 13 residues. The CDR3 nucleotides read TGTGCCAGCAGTTCCAGGGTAGGTAGCGAGCAGTACTTC. Amino acid sequence: CASSSRVGSEQYF.

The chain employs TRBV6-1 and TRBJ1-1; maybe TRBD1 (5 bases). The length of the CDR3 is 15 residues. Trimming cost V 2 bases and J 1 base, with 11 bases left between them. Germline assignment: CDR1 MNHNS and CDR2 SASEGT. CDR3 protein: CASSETWGANTEAFF. In nucleotides, the CDR3 is TGTGCCAGCAGTGAAACGTGGGGCGCGAACACTGAAGCTTTCTTT.

In this sample, this clonotype turned up many times. The chain recombines TRBV21-1 with TRBJ1-2. TRBV21-1 is annotated as a pseudogene. CDR3 length equals 16 residues. The CDR3 region has the DNA TGTGCCAGCAGCAACCTCCGAACCGACCCTACCTATGGCTACACCTTC. Translating it yields CASSNLRTDPTYGYTF.

This clonotype has a count of ten or more. This rearrangement joins TRBV4-1 to TRBJ2-7; D unresolved. The CDR3 spans 15 residues. Deletions cut 0 bases from V and 3 bases from J, with 12 bases between. Germline CDR1 MGHRA, CDR2 YSYEKL. The DNA for the CDR3 is TGCGCCAGCAGCCAAGAAGGCGGTGGGTTCTACGAGCAGTACTTC. Its protein product is CASSQEGGGFYEQYF.

This clonotype showed up just a few times. This chain uses TRBV12-3 or TRBV12-4 with TRBJ1-2; TRBD1 aligns across 7 bases. The CDR3 spans 13 residues. V lost 6 bases, J lost 4 bases, and 5 bases stayed unmatched. The CDR3 nucleotides are TGTGCCAGCAGCGGGGACAGCCTCTATGGCTACACCTTC. Translation gives CASSGDSLYGYTF.

This clonotype was seen many times. The chain couples TRBV6-5 to TRBJ2-7, with D maybe TRBD2 (6 bases). Trimming pared 6 bases from V and 9 bases from J, leaving 21 bases between. The germline V gene encodes CDR1 MNHEY and CDR2 SVGAGI. The CDR3 length is 14 residues. CDR3 amino acids: CASRQPVGTPRQYF. DNA for the CDR3: TGTGCCAGCAGGCAACCCGTAGGGACTCCCCGGCAGTACTTC.

The sample holds many counts of this clonotype. The rearrangement uses TRBV5-6 and TRBJ2-7; TRBD1 matches at 8 bases. CDR1 and CDR2 from the germline V gene are SGHDT and YYEEEE. This CDR3 spans 14 amino acids. V was clipped by 0 bases and J by 3 bases; unmatched bases: 2. The CDR3 here is CASSLGTGIYEQYF. CDR3 DNA sequence: TGTGCCAGCAGCTTGGGGACAGGGATCTACGAGCAGTACTTC.

The CDR3 loop is CASSQDSGTNYGYTF. The CDR3 nucleotides are TGCGCCAGCAGCCAAGATTCAGGAACAAACTATGGCTACACCTTC. The chain has TRBV4-3 and TRBJ1-2; the D is unclear. Trimming took 0 bases from V and 2 from J, leaving 10 bases between them. The germline gives CDR1 LGHNA, CDR2 YSLEER. This CDR3 region has 15 residues.